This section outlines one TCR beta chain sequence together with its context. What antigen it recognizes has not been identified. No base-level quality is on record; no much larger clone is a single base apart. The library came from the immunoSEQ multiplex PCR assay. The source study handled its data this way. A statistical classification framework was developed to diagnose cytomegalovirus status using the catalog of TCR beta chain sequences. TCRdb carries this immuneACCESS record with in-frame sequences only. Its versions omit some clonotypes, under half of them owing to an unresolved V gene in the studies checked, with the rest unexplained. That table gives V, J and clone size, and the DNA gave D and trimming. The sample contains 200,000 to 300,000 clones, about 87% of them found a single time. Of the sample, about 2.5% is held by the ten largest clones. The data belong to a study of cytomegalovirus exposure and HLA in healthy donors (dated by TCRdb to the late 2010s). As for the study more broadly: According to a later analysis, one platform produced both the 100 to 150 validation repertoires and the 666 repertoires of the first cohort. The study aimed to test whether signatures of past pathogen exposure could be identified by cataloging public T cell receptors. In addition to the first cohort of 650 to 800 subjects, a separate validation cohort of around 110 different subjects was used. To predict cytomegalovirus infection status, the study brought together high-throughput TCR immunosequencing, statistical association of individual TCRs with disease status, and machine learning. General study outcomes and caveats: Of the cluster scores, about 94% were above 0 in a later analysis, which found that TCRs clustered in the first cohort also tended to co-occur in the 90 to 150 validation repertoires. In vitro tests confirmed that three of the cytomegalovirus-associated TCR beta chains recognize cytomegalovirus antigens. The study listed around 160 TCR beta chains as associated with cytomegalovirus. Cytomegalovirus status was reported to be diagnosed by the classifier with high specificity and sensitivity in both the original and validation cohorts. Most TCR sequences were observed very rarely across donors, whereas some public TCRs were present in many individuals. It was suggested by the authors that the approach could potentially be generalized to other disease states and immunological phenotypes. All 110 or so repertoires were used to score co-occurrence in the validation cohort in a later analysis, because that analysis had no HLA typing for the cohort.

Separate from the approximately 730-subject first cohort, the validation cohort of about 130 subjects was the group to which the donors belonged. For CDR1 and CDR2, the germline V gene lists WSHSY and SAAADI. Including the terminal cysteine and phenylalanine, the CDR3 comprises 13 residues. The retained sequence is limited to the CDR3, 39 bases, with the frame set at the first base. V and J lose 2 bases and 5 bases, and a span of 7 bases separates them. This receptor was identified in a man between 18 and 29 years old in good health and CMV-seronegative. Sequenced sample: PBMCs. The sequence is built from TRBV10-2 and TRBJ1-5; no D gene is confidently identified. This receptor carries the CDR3 CASSETGYQPQHF. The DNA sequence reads TGCGCCAGCAGTGAGACCGGTTATCAGCCCCAGCATTTT.